The sequence of this T cell receptor beta chain was determined in a study of blood T cells in healthy people across ages. Whole-study context: Template switching captured about one barcoded beta molecule per two T cells.

A remark on this clonotype: Its antigen is unidentified.

PCR was performed a second time for about 7 to 12 cycles using a sample-barcoded 5' primer and a J-beta primer mix. Each CDR3 protein gets one entry after TCRdb re-called the 5' RACE reads with MiXCR. Here the sample spans 600,000 to 650,000 distinct CDR3 sequences, roughly three fifths being singletons. Study observations and caveats: Shifts in expanded clonotypes may have been confounded by donor CMV status, which was unknown. The unsorted PBMCs prevented any conclusive comparison of naive versus antigen-experienced cells.

This receptor was taken from a man in his 60s in good health. The material sequenced was blood.

CDR3 sequence (DNA): TGTGCCAGCAGTGTATCCGTCCCGGATACGCAGTATTTT. The encoded protein is CASSVSVPDTQYF. V and J are TRBV2 and TRBJ2-3; no firm D call. The CDR3 spans 13 residues. The germline V and J ends were trimmed by 4 bases and 6 bases, with 11 bases remaining between them. CDR1 and CDR2 (germline): SNHLY, FYNNEI.